These T cell receptor beta chains were read from a single sample in a study of T cell clones after liver transplantation. Sequencing used immunoSEQ multiplex PCR; TCRdb keeps in-frame clones, though not all of them. Seen here are approximately 72,000 clones, about 88% observed once, and the top ten hold approximately 2.5%. The material sequenced was CD4+ T cells from blood, taken before liver transplant. The receptors come from a human donor who received a liver transplant. Each CDR3 is given with its conserved first and last residue. The D gene is left open where the match is weak. Size values are once, few and many counts, or a class for expanded clones, and some rows have none.

j_call d_call clone_size v_call cdr3_length cdr3_nt cdr3_aa
TRBJ2-1 TRBD1 NA TRBV6-1 15 TGTGCCAGCAGTGAAGGAGGGACAGGGGGCCCATGGCAGTTCTTC CASSEGGTGGPWQFF
TRBJ2-4 NA NA TRBV25-1 15 TGTGCCAGCAGTGGTGACACCGTAGCCAAAAACATTCAGTACTTC CASSGDTVAKNIQYF
TRBJ2-7 TRBD2 NA TRBV7-9 14 TGTGCCACTGACCCGCTAGCGGGAGACTCCGAGCAGTACTTC CATDPLAGDSEQYF
TRBJ2-1 TRBD2 NA TRBV2 15 TGTGCCAGCAGTGTAGGGACTAGCGGGAGAGGGGAGCAGTTCTTC CASSVGTSGRGEQFF
TRBJ2-7 NA NA TRBV11-3 18 TGTGCCAGCAGCTGGGGTCGATCCGGGACCCCAAAGGGCTACGAGCAGTACTTC CASSWGRSGTPKGYEQYF
TRBJ2-5 NA few TRBV10-3 16 TGTGCCATCAGTGGCGAAGGTTCGGCGGGACAAGAGACCCAGTACTTC CAISGEGSAGQETQYF
TRBJ2-1 TRBD2 NA TRBV7-6 14 TGTGCCAGCAGCCTGCGGGAGTCGAACAATGAGCAGTTCTTC CASSLRESNNEQFF
TRBJ1-1 NA NA TRBV5-6 16 TGTGCCAGCAGCTTGTCATTCGTAGGAATGAACACTGAAGCTTTCTTT CASSLSFVGMNTEAFF
TRBJ2-7 TRBD2 NA TRBV4-1 16 TGCGCCAGCAGCCAAGGAAGTAGCGGGAGGTTGTACGAGCAGTACTTC CASSQGSSGRLYEQYF
TRBJ1-1 NA NA TRBV28 17 TGTGCCAGCAGCAGAGGCTGGACAAACATCAAGAACACTGAAGCTTTCTTT CASSRGWTNIKNTEAFF
TRBJ2-4 TRBD1 few TRBV15 20 TGTGCCACCAGCAGAGCGAGTAGCAGGGGACAGGGCCGTTCACGGAACATTCAGTACTTC CATSRASSRGQGRSRNIQYF
TRBJ2-3 TRBD2 NA TRBV5-1 15 TGCGCCAGCAGCGATCGGACTAGCGGGATGGATACGCAGTATTTT CASSDRTSGMDTQYF
TRBJ2-2 NA NA TRBV11-2 12 TGTGCCAGCAGCTTGGGTCCACGGGAGCTGTTTTTT CASSLGPRELFF
TRBJ1-1 TRBD1 NA TRBV10-3 14 TGTGCCACGCTCCGGGACAGGGACTCCACTGAAGCTTTCTTT CATLRDRDSTEAFF
TRBJ1-4 NA NA TRBV29-1 14 TGCAGCGTTGGGGGGACGGGGACTAATGAAAAACTGTTTTTT CSVGGTGTNEKLFF
TRBJ2-7 TRBD2 NA TRBV19 15 TGTGCCAGTAGTATTGGACTAGCGGGAAGCTACGAGCAGTACTTC CASSIGLAGSYEQYF
TRBJ1-5 TRBD1 NA TRBV6-1 14 TGTGCCAGTACAGGTACAGGGGCGAATCAGCCCCAGCATTTT CASTGTGANQPQHF
TRBJ2-1 TRBD1 NA TRBV5-4 16 TGTGCCAGCAGCTTGACTCCGGACAGGGCCCGGAATGAGCAGTTCTTC CASSLTPDRARNEQFF
TRBJ1-2 NA NA TRBV28 15 TGTGCCAGCAGCCCCACGGACAGAAGTAACTATGGCTACACCTTC CASSPTDRSNYGYTF
TRBJ2-5 NA NA TRBV28 15 TGTGCCAGCAGTTTAGGACGACCGAGGCAAGAGACCCAGTACTTC CASSLGRPRQETQYF
TRBJ1-5 NA NA TRBV7-2 15 TGTGCCAGCAGCTTACTGACTTCCACACTTCAGCCCCAGCATTTT CASSLLTSTLQPQHF
TRBJ1-1 TRBD1 NA TRBV28 14 TGTGCCAGCAAATCCGGGACAGGGGTCGCTGAAGCTTTCTTT CASKSGTGVAEAFF
TRBJ2-3 TRBD2 once TRBV5-1 15 TGCGCCAGCCTGACTAGCGGAGCTAGCACAGATACGCAGTATTTT CASLTSGASTDTQYF
TRBJ2-3 NA NA TRBV29-1 13 TGCAGCGTTAGGTCAGGGGCGGCAGATACGCAGTATTTT CSVRSGAADTQYF
TRBJ2-2 NA NA TRBV7-3 15 TGTGCCAGCAGCTTAGCGGGACCGAACACCGGGGAGCTGTTTTTT CASSLAGPNTGELFF
TRBJ1-5 TRBD1 NA TRBV4-2 15 TGTGCCAGCAGCCAGGCAATGGGACAGATACAGCCCCAGCATTTT CASSQAMGQIQPQHF
TRBJ1-1 NA NA TRBV5-1 16 TGCGCCAGCAGCTTGCGCGGCGACAACTCGAACACTGAAGCTTTCTTT CASSLRGDNSNTEAFF
TRBJ1-1 NA medium-sized TRBV2 15 TGTGCCAGCAGCCAACAAGGACCCAGGGGCACTGAAGCTTTCTTT CASSQQGPRGTEAFF
TRBJ2-1 TRBD1 NA TRBV9 14 TGTGCCAGCAGCCCACAGGGGGTTTACAATGAGCAGTTCTTC CASSPQGVYNEQFF
TRBJ2-6 TRBD2 NA TRBV5-8 12 TGTGCCAGCAGCTTGGGGACTAGCTCCCTGACTTTC CASSLGTSSLTF
TRBJ2-2 TRBD1 few TRBV11-2 16 TGTGCCAGCAGCTTGGCGTCAGGGGGCGCAATCGGGGAGCTGTTTTTT CASSLASGGAIGELFF
TRBJ1-1 NA NA TRBV7-2 15 TGTGCCAGCAGCCGGGGTGGGGTCGTGAACACTGAAGCTTTCTTT CASSRGGVVNTEAFF
TRBJ1-1 TRBD1 NA TRBV9 15 TGTGCCAGCAGCGCAATACAGGGGGGTTACACTGAAGCTTTCTTT CASSAIQGGYTEAFF
TRBJ2-1 TRBD2 once TRBV19 15 TGTGCCAGTCGGACTAGCGGGAGGTCCTACAATGAGCAGTTCTTC CASRTSGRSYNEQFF
TRBJ2-7 TRBD2 NA TRBV4-3 16 TGCGCCAGCAGCCAAGAACTCGGCGGGAGCGGCGCCGAGCAGTACTTC CASSQELGGSGAEQYF
TRBJ1-1 NA NA TRBV5-6 13 TGTGCCAGCAGCTTTGACCCGGACACTGAAGCTTTCTTT CASSFDPDTEAFF
TRBJ2-7 NA NA TRBV19 15 TGTGCCAGTAGTAGCGAGGGTTATAGCTCCTACGAGCAGTACTTC CASSSEGYSSYEQYF
TRBJ2-7 NA NA TRBV29-1 15 TGCAGCGTGGGCGAGCAAGGGGCCCTCACCTACGAGCAGTACTTC CSVGEQGALTYEQYF
TRBJ2-2 NA NA TRBV10-1 16 TGCGCCAGCAGTGACCCAATCTATCGGTTCACCGGGGAGCTGTTTTTT CASSDPIYRFTGELFF
TRBJ1-5 NA NA TRBV6-5 14 TGTGCCAGCAGTTATTACAGCGGTAATCAGCCCCAGCATTTT CASSYYSGNQPQHF
TRBJ1-3 NA NA TRBV7-3 16 TGTGCCAGCAGTACTACTGGGAAAGTTCTAGGAAACACCATATATTTT CASSTTGKVLGNTIYF
TRBJ2-5 NA NA TRBV11-2 13 TGTGCCAGCAGCTTTCGAAGACAAGAGACCCAGTACTTC CASSFRRQETQYF
TRBJ2-3 NA NA TRBV7-9 13 TGTGCCAGCAGCCCCGGGGCCGCAGATACGCAGTATTTT CASSPGAADTQYF
TRBJ2-2 NA once TRBV5-1 15 TGCGCCACCAACCCCCGGGATACGAACACCGGGGAGCTGTTTTTT CATNPRDTNTGELFF
TRBJ2-3 TRBD2 NA TRBV12-5 16 TGTGCTAGTGGTTCCTTCGGGACTAGCAGTTCTGATACGCAGTATTTT CASGSFGTSSSDTQYF
TRBJ2-1 TRBD2 NA TRBV11-2 17 TGTGCCAGCAGCGAAGGACTAGCGGGAGGGTCGGGCAATGAGCAGTTCTTC CASSEGLAGGSGNEQFF
TRBJ2-2 NA NA TRBV18 17 TGTGCCAGCTCACCACTTGTTCGGGGCAGGAACACCGGGGAGCTGTTTTTT CASSPLVRGRNTGELFF
TRBJ2-3 TRBD2 NA TRBV19 14 TGTGCCAGTAGTCCTAGCGGGAGCACAGATACGCAGTATTTT CASSPSGSTDTQYF
TRBJ2-3 NA NA TRBV28 14 TGTGCCAGCAGTTTAGAGGCGCGGCACGCTACGCAGTATTTT CASSLEARHATQYF
TRBJ1-2 TRBD1 NA TRBV6-5 15 TGTGCCAGCAGTTACGAGGGACAGGGGGCGCGAGGCTACACCTTC CASSYEGQGARGYTF
TRBJ2-1 NA NA TRBV21-1 14 TGTGCCAGCTCCCCACCTTCCGGGACTAGCCTCCAGTTCTTC CASSPPSGTSLQFF
TRBJ2-7 TRBD2 NA TRBV5-1 16 TGCGCCAGCAGCTTGAAACTAGCGGGAGTTATGTACGAGCAGTACTTC CASSLKLAGVMYEQYF
TRBJ1-2 NA NA TRBV28 15 TGTGCCAGCAGTTCCCTTTCCGCGGGGCGCGGCGGCTACACCTTC CASSSLSAGRGGYTF
TRBJ2-7 NA NA TRBV29-1 16 TGCAGCGTTGAAGGTAGGGGCAGGTCCCTACCCTACGAGCAGTACTTC CSVEGRGRSLPYEQYF